Sequencing of this T cell receptor (beta chain) was carried out in a study of T cell changes during pregnancy in multiple sclerosis (dated by TCRdb to about 2019). With respect to the entire study: The study examined how the T cell repertoire changed over the course of pregnancy in women with multiple sclerosis.

Libraries were built with the immunoSEQ multiplex PCR assay. TCRdb obtained this table from immuneACCESS and retained in-frame rearrangements with V and J assigned. These tables miss some clones; where compared with another copy, unresolved V genes account for less than half of the shortfall, and the remainder is unexplained. Present in this sample are around 80,000 clones, around 90% of which were seen just once. The biggest ten clones account for under 1.5% of the sample. The germline V gene (reference sequence) yields LNHDA for CDR1 and SQIVND for CDR2. Including cysteine and phenylalanine, the CDR3 has 17 amino acids. Only the CDR3 region is kept as DNA, spanning 51 bases read in frame from base 1. Trimming takes 3 bases off V and 0 bases off J; junction bases not matched to a gene: 4. A word on this clone: What antigen it recognizes has not been identified. No much larger clone exists at a distance of one base, and base qualities are not known.

The sequenced sample was peripheral blood, obtained before pregnancy. The sequence was obtained from a female donor with multiple sclerosis, enrolled in a pregnancy study. The sequence links TRBV19 to TRBJ1-5; TRBD1 aligns with 11 central bases. This receptor carries the CDR3 CASSMGQGGYSNQPQHF. The nucleotides read TGTGCCAGTAGTATGGGACAGGGGGGGTATAGCAATCAGCCCCAGCATTTT.